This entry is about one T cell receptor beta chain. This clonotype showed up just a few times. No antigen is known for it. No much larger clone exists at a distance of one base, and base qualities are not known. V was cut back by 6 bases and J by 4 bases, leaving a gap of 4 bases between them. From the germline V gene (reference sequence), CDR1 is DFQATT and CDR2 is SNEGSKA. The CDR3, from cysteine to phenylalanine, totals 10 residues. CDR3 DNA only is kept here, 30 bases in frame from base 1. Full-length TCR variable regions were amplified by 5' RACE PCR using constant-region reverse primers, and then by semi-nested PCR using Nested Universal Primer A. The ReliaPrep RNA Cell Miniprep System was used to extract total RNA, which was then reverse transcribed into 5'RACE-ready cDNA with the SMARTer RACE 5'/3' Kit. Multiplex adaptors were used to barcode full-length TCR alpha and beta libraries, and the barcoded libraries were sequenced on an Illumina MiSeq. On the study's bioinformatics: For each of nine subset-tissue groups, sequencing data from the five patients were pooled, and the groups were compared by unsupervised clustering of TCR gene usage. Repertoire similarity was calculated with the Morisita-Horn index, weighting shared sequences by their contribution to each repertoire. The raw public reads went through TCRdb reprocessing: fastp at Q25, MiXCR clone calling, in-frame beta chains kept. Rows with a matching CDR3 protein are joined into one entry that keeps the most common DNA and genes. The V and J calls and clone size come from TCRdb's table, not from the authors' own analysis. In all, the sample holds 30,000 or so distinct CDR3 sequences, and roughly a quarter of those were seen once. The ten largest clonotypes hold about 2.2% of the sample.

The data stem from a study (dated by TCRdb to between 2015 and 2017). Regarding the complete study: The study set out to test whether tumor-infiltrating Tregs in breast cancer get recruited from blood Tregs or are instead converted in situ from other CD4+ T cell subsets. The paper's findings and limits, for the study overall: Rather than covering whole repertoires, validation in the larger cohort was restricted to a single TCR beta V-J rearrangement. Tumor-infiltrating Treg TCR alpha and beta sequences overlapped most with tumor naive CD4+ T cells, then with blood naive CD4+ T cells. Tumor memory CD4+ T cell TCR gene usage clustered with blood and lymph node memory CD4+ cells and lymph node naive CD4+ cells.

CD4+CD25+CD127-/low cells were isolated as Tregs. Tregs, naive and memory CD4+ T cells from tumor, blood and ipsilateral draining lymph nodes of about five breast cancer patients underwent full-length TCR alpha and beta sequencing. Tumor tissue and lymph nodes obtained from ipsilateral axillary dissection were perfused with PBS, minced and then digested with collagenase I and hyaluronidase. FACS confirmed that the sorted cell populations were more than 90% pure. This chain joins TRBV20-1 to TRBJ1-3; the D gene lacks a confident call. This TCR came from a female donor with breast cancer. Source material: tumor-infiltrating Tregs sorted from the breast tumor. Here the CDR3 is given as CSASGNTIYF. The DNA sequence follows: TGCAGTGCCAGCGGAAACACCATATATTTT.